The sequence of this T cell receptor beta chain was determined in a study of T cell changes during pregnancy in multiple sclerosis. This clone was picked up one time. Losses at the gene ends were 6 bases for V and 0 bases for J; bases not matched to a gene: 5. Germline values: CDR1 SQVTM, CDR2 ANQGSEA. CDR3 length: 17 amino acids. Using immunoSEQ multiplex PCR, the repertoire was profiled, and TCRdb retains in-frame clones only, with some absent. The table has approximately 70,000 clones, 75% to 95% seen once; the top ten hold about 0.45%. The clonotype originates from a female donor with multiple sclerosis, enrolled in a pregnancy study. The V gene is TRBV29-1, the J gene TRBJ2-1; 16 bases agree with TRBD2. Sequencing used CD4+ T cells from peripheral blood mononuclear cells, obtained before pregnancy. The CDR3 nucleotides read TGCAGCGTCCAGGGACTAGCGGGAGGGAGCTCCTACAATGAGCAGTTCTTC. This sequence encodes CSVQGLAGGSSYNEQFF.